These T cell receptor beta chains were read from a single sample in a study of blood T cell repertoires in COVID-19. TCRdb's table, derived via immunoSEQ multiplex PCR, lists solely in-frame clones and lacks some. This table has 300,000 to 400,000 clones, 65% to 90% appearing once. The specimen sequenced was PBMCs or T cells enriched from blood (not recorded which). All receptors come from a woman aged 40 to 50 with acute COVID-19. CDR3s include the opening cysteine and the closing phenylalanine or tryptophan. The D gene is left open where the match is weak. The size of a clone is reported for some rows only, either as once, few or many, or as a class for expanded clones.

clone_size: once; d_call: NA; v_call: TRBV7-9; j_call: TRBJ1-3; cdr3_aa: CASSFRGGNTIYF; cdr3_nt: TGTGCCAGCAGCTTCCGGGGGGGAAACACCATATATTTT
clone_size: NA; d_call: TRBD1; v_call: TRBV24-1; j_call: TRBJ2-1; cdr3_aa: CATSGQPYNEQFF; cdr3_nt: TGTGCCACCTCGGGACAGCCTTACAATGAGCAGTTCTTC
clone_size: NA; d_call: NA; v_call: TRBV4-3; j_call: TRBJ2-5; cdr3_aa: CASSQDPRETQYF; cdr3_nt: TGCGCCAGCAGCCAAGATCCGCGTGAGACCCAGTACTTC
clone_size: NA; d_call: TRBD1; v_call: TRBV25-1; j_call: TRBJ2-1; cdr3_aa: CASSEWDRANNEQFF; cdr3_nt: TGTGCCAGCAGTGAATGGGACAGGGCAAACAATGAGCAGTTCTTC
clone_size: NA; d_call: NA; v_call: TRBV7-2; j_call: TRBJ2-3; cdr3_aa: CASSFKDTQYF; cdr3_nt: TGTGCCAGCAGCTTTAAAGATACGCAGTATTTT
clone_size: many; d_call: TRBD1; v_call: TRBV14; j_call: TRBJ2-1; cdr3_aa: CASSQEDEQGVYRAYNEQFF; cdr3_nt: TGTGCCAGCAGCCAAGAAGACGAGCAGGGGGTGTACCGGGCATACAATGAGCAGTTCTTC
clone_size: NA; d_call: TRBD1; v_call: TRBV5-4; j_call: TRBJ1-6; cdr3_aa: CASSPNYGQGALYNSPLHF; cdr3_nt: TGTGCCAGCAGCCCGAACTACGGACAGGGGGCCCTATATAATTCACCCCTCCACTTT
clone_size: NA; d_call: TRBD1; v_call: TRBV19; j_call: TRBJ1-1; cdr3_aa: CASSAQGAKEAFF; cdr3_nt: TGTGCCAGTAGTGCCCAGGGGGCTAAGGAAGCTTTCTTT
clone_size: NA; d_call: TRBD2; v_call: TRBV18; j_call: TRBJ2-7; cdr3_aa: CASSPASGNYEQYF; cdr3_nt: TGTGCCAGCTCACCAGCTAGCGGGAACTACGAGCAGTACTTC
clone_size: NA; d_call: NA; v_call: TRBV10-3; j_call: TRBJ2-7; cdr3_aa: CAISAGYEQYF; cdr3_nt: TGTGCCATCAGCGCAGGATACGAGCAGTACTTC
clone_size: NA; d_call: NA; v_call: TRBV5-1; j_call: TRBJ1-1; cdr3_aa: CASSLEAGLMNTEAFF; cdr3_nt: TGCGCCAGCAGCTTGGAGGCAGGGCTAATGAACACTGAAGCTTTCTTT
clone_size: NA; d_call: TRBD1; v_call: TRBV11-2; j_call: TRBJ2-5; cdr3_aa: CASSLATGLSVETQYF; cdr3_nt: TGTGCCAGCAGCTTGGCGACAGGGTTATCTGTGGAGACCCAGTACTTC
clone_size: once; d_call: TRBD1; v_call: TRBV5-6; j_call: TRBJ1-1; cdr3_aa: CASIGQVTNFGTEAFF; cdr3_nt: TGTGCCAGCATCGGACAGGTAACAAACTTTGGGACTGAAGCTTTCTTT
clone_size: NA; d_call: TRBD1; v_call: TRBV10-3; j_call: TRBJ1-3; cdr3_aa: CAIGDRGPSGNTIYF; cdr3_nt: TGTGCCATCGGGGACAGGGGGCCCTCTGGAAACACCATATATTTT
clone_size: NA; d_call: TRBD2; v_call: TRBV27; j_call: TRBJ2-7; cdr3_aa: CANPPTSDPYEQYF; cdr3_nt: TGTGCCAACCCACCAACTAGCGACCCCTACGAGCAGTACTTC
clone_size: NA; d_call: NA; v_call: TRBV3-1/TRBV3-2; j_call: TRBJ2-3; cdr3_aa: CASSQGQGPDTQYF; cdr3_nt: TGTGCCAGCAGCCAAGGGCAGGGTCCAGATACGCAGTATTTT